Sequencing of this TCR beta chain was carried out in a study of neurological immune-mediated disorders. Findings and caveats of the study: One related-CDR3 cluster, which may be a signature, held the repertoires of 18 of 34 multiple sclerosis patients after phylogenetic grouping.

TCRdb passed the 5' RACE reads through MiXCR, listing each CDR3 protein once. The profile covers roughly 66,000 distinct CDR3 sequences, with roughly 4.5% appearing a single time and roughly 2.2% taken by the ten largest. In this sample, this clonotype turned up many times. The target antigen is unknown. This sequence originates from a woman in her 70s with multiple sclerosis. Sequencing used PBMCs.

The CDR3 coding sequence is TGTGCCAGCAGTGAAGCGGGAGGGGGCTCCTACAATGAGCAGTTCTTC. Residues: CASSEAGGGSYNEQFF. The chain carries TRBV2 and TRBJ2-1; maybe TRBD2 (7 bases). The CDR3 sequence is 16 residues long. The V gene's germline CDR1 is SNHLY and CDR2 FYNNEI. V dropped 0 bases and J dropped 0 bases, with 9 bases sitting between them.